This T cell receptor (beta chain) appears in the sequencing data of a study of OX40 agonist ivuxolimab in advanced cancers. Clones were sequenced by immunoSEQ multiplex PCR, and TCRdb holds only the in-frame ones, with some missing. The profile shows more than 85,000 clones, approximately 80% of them singletons. General study points: Clones of CD4+ and CD8+ blood T cells grew by week 6 at doses of 0.1 to 3.0 mg/kg.

On this clone itself: Its antigen is not known. Mismatch with germline at one junction end may stem from a read error.

The material sequenced was CD4+ or CD8+ T cells sorted from blood, taken in a trial of the OX40 agonist ivuxolimab. The sequence was obtained from an adult with an advanced solid tumor such as melanoma, head and neck, liver or kidney cancer.

Here the CDR3 reads CASRLAGVNTEAFF. The CDR3 DNA is TGCGCCAGCAGATTGGCGGGGGTTAACACTGAAGCTTTCTTT. The chain recombines TRBV5-1 with TRBJ1-1, with a tentative D call TRBD1 (5 bases). CDR1 is SGHRS, CDR2 YFSETQ, per germline. The CDR3 runs to 14 residues. Looking up the rest from reference TRBV5-1 and TRBJ1-1 gives the full variable domain: KAGVTQTPRYLIKTRGQQVTLSCSPISGHRSVSWYQQTPGQGLQFLFEYFSETQRNKGNFPGRFSGRQFSNSRSEMNVSTLELGDSALYLCASRLAGVNTEAFFGQGTRLTVV.